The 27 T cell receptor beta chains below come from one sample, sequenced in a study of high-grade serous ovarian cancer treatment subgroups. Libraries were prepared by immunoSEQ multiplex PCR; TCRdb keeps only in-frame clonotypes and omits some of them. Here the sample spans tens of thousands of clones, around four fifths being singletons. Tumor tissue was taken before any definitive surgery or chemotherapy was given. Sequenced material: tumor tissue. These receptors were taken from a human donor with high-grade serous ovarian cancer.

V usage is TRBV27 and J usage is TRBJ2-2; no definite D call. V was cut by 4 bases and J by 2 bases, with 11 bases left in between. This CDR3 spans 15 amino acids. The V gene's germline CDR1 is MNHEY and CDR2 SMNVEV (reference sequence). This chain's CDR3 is CASSSAQANTGELFF. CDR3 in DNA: TGTGCCAGCAGTTCTGCCCAGGCCAACACCGGGGAGCTGTTTTTT.

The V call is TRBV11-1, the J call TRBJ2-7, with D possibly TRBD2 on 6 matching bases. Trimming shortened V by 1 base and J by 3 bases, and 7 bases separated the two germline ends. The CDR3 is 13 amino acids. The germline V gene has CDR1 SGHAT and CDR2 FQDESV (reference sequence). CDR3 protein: CASSLGDFYEQYF. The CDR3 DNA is TGTGCCAGCAGCTTAGGGGACTTCTACGAGCAGTACTTC.

The CDR3 region is CASSHPGGPSYNEQFF. For the CDR3, the DNA is TGTGCCAGCAGCCACCCGGGAGGGCCCTCATACAATGAGCAGTTCTTC. The V call is TRBV14, the J call TRBJ2-1, with TRBD2 matching over 8 bases. This CDR3 region has 16 residues. CDR1 and CDR2 from the germline V gene are SGHDN and FVKESK. J was trimmed by 4 bases and V by 3 bases; bases with no gene match: 8.

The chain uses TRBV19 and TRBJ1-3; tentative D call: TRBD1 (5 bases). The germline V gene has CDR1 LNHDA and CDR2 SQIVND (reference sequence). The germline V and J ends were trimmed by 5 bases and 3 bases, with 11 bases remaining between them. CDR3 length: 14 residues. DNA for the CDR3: TGTGCCAGTAGTCCAGGGAGAGGTGGAAACACCATATATTTT. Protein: CASSPGRGGNTIYF.

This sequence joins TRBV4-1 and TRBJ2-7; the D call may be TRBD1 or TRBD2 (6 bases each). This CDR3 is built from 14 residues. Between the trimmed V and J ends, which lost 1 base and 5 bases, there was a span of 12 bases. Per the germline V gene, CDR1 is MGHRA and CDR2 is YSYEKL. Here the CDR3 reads CASSQGPGGDEQYF. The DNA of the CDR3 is TGCGCCAGCAGCCAAGGGCCCGGGGGCGACGAGCAGTACTTC.

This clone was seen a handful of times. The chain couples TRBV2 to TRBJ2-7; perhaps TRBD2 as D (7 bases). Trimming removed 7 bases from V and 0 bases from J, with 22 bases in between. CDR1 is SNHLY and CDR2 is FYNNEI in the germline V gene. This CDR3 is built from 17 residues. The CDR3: CASTTAHGGTFSYEQYF. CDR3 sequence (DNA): TGTGCCAGCACTACGGCACACGGGGGGACATTCTCCTACGAGCAGTACTTC.

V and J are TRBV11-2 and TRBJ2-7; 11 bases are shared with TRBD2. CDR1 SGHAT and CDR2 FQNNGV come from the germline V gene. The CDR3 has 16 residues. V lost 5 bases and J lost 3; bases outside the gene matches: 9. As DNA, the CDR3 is TGTGCCAGCAGCCTCGGGACTAGCGGAAGTTACTACGAGCAGTACTTC. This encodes CASSLGTSGSYYEQYF.

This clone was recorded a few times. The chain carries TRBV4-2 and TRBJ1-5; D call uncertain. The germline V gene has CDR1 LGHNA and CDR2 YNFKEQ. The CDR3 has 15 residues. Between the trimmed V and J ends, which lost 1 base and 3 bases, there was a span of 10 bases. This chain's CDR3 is CASSQGPEPNQPQHF. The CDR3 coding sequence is TGTGCCAGCAGCCAAGGGCCGGAACCCAATCAGCCCCAGCATTTT.

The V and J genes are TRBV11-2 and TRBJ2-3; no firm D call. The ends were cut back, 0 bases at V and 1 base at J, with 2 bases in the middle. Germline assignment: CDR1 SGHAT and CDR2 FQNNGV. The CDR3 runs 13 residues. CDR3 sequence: CASSLDGTDTQYF. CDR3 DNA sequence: TGTGCCAGCAGCTTAGATGGCACAGATACGCAGTATTTT.

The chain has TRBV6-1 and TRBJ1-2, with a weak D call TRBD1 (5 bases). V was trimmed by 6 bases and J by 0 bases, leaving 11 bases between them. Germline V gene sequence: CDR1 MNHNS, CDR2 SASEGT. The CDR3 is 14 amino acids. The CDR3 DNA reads TGTGCCAGCAGGGCGGCAGGGCCTAACTATGGCTACACCTTC. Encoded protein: CASRAAGPNYGYTF.

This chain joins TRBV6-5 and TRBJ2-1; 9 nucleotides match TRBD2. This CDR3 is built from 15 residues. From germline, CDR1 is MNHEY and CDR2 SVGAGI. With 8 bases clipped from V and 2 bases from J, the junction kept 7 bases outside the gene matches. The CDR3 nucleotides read TGTGCCAGCCATCGGCTAGCGGGAACCTACAATGAGCAGTTCTTC. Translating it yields CASHRLAGTYNEQFF.

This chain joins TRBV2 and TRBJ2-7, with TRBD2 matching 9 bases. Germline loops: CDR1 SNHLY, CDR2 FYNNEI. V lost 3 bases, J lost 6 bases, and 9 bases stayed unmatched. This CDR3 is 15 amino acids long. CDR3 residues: CASSDSGSPLGEQYF. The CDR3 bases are TGTGCCAGCAGTGATAGCGGGAGCCCTCTGGGCGAGCAGTACTTC.

The CDR3 reads CATSRSIAPSYEQYF. The CDR3 region has the DNA TGTGCCACCAGCAGGAGTATTGCCCCCTCCTACGAGCAGTACTTC. This chain uses TRBV15 with TRBJ2-7; the D is unclear. V shed 3 bases and J shed 0 bases, with 12 bases lying between them. Germline lookup yields CDR1 LNHNV and CDR2 YYDKDF (reference sequence). The CDR3 is 15 residues long.

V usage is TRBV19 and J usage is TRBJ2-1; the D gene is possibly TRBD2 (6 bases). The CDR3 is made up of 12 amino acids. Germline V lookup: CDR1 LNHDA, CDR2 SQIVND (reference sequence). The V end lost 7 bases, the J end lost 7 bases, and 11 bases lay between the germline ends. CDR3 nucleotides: TGTGCCAGTAAACGCGGGAAGAATGAGCAGTTCTTC. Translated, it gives CASKRGKNEQFF.

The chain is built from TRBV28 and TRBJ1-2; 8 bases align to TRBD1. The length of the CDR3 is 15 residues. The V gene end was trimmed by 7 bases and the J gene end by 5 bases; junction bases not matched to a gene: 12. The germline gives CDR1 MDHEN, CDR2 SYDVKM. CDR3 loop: CASTSPSGTGYGYTF. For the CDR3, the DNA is TGTGCCAGCACCTCCCCGTCCGGGACAGGATATGGCTACACCTTC.

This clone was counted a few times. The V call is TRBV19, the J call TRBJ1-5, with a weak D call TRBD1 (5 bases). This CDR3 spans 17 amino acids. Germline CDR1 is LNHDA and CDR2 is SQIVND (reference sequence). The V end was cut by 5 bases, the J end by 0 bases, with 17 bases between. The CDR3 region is CASSYNRDGYSNQPQHF. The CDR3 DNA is TGTGCCAGTAGTTACAACCGGGACGGGTATAGCAATCAGCCCCAGCATTTT. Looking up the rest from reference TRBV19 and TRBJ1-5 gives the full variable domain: DGGITQSPKYLFRKEGQNVTLSCEQNLNHDAMYWYRQDPGQGLRLIYYSQIVNDFQKGDIAEGYSVSREKKESFPLTVTSAQKNPTAFYLCASSYNRDGYSNQPQHFGDGTRLSIL.

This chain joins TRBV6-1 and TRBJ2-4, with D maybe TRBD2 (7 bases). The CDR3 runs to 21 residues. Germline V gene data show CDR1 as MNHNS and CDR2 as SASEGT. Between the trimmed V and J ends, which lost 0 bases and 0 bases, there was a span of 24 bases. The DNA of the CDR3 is TGTGCCAGCAGTGAAGCGGCGGGGGACACAGGGACGATACTAGCCAAAAACATTCAGTACTTC. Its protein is CASSEAAGDTGTILAKNIQYF.

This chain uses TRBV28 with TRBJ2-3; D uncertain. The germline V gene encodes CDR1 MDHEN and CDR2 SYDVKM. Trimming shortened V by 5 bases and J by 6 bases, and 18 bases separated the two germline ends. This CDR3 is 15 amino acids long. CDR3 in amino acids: CASSLRARVWDTQYF. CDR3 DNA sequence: TGTGCCAGCAGTCTCAGAGCTCGAGTTTGGGATACGCAGTATTTT.

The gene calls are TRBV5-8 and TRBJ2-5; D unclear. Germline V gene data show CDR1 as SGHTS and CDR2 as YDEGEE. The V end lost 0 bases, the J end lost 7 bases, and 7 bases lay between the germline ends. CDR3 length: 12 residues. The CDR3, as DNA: TGTGCCAGCAGCTTGGGGGTCGGGACCCAGTACTTC. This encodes CASSLGVGTQYF.

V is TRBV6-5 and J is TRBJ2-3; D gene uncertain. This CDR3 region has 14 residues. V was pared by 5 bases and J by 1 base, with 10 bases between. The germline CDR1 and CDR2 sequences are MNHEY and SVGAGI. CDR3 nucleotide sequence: TGTGCCAGCAGTCAACAGATGGGCACAGATACGCAGTATTTT. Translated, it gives CASSQQMGTDTQYF.

CDR3 sequence: CASKVGTSGSPDTQYF. The CDR3 DNA is TGTGCCAGTAAGGTCGGGACTAGCGGGAGCCCAGATACGCAGTATTTT. The chain recombines TRBV19 with TRBJ2-3, with TRBD2 matching over 14 bases. Germline trimming cut 7 bases from V and 4 bases from J; bases unmatched to any gene: 7. Germline V gives CDR1 LNHDA, CDR2 SQIVND (reference sequence). The length of the CDR3 is 16 residues. Drawing the rest from reference TRBV19 and TRBJ2-3, the complete variable domain is DGGITQSPKYLFRKEGQNVTLSCEQNLNHDAMYWYRQDPGQGLRLIYYSQIVNDFQKGDIAEGYSVSREKKESFPLTVTSAQKNPTAFYLCASKVGTSGSPDTQYFGPGTRLTVL.

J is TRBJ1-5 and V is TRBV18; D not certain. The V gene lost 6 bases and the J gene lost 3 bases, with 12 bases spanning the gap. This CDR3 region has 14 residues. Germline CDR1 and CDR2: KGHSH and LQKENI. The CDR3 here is CASSQDYTNQPQHF. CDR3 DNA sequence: TGTGCCAGCTCTCAGGACTACACCAATCAGCCCCAGCATTTT.

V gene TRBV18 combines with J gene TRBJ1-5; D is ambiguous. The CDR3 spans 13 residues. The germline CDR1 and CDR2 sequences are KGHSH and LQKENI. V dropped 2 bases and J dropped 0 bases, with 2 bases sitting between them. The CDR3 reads CASSPSSNQPQHF. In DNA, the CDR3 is TGTGCCAGCTCACCAAGTAGCAATCAGCCCCAGCATTTT.

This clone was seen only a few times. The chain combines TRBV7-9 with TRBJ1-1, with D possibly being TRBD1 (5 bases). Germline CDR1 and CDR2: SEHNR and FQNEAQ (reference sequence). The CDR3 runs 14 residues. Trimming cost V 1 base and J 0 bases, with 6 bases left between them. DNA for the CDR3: TGTGCCAGCAGCTTAGGGGGCATGAACACTGAAGCTTTCTTT. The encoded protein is CASSLGGMNTEAFF.

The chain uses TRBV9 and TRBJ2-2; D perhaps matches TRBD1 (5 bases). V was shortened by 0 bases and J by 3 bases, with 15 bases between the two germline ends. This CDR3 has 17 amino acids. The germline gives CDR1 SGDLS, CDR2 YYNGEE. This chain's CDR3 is CASSVGIARVDTGELFF. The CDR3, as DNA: TGTGCCAGCAGCGTAGGGATCGCCAGGGTCGACACCGGGGAGCTGTTTTTT.

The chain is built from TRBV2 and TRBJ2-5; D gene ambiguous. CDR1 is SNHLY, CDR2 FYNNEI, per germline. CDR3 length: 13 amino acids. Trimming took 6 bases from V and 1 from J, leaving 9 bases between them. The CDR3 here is CASRVDSQETQYF. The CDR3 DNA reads TGTGCCAGCAGAGTAGACTCCCAAGAGACCCAGTACTTC.

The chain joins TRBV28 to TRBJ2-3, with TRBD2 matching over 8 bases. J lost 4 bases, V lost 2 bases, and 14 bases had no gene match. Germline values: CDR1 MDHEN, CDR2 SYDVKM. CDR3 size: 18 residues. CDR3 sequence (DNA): TGTGCCAGCAGTTTAGTGGAATATGGGACTAGTCACGCAGATACGCAGTATTTT. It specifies CASSLVEYGTSHADTQYF.